Listed here are 28 T cell receptor beta chains from one sample, sequenced in a study of T cell clonality in common variable immunodeficiency (dated by TCRdb to between 2015 and 2017). Library creation used the immunoSEQ multiplex PCR assay. Here the immuneACCESS table is served through TCRdb, limited to in-frame sequences with V and J called. Missing clones are a known gap in these copies; in checked studies unresolved V genes cover under half, and the rest lacks a known reason. The sample has approximately 51,000 clones on record, with no singletons. Less than 6.5% of the sample is in the top ten clones. Material for sequencing was peripheral blood mononuclear cells. The receptors stem from a person aged 18 to 75 in good health.

This clone was counted ten times or more. The read ends 3 residues early relative to the CDR3; the germline J gene fills the gap. The V and J genes are TRBV6-1 and TRBJ1-5; D is possibly TRBD1 (5 bases). The CDR3 contains 15 residues. The V end was cut by 1 base, the J end by 7 bases, with 14 bases between. CDR1 is MNHNS and CDR2 is SASEGT in the germline V gene. The part of the CDR3 DNA that was read is TGTGCCAGCAGTGAAGAACGAGGGGTCGAGCAGCCC. Translating gives CASSEERGVEQP. In full, the CDR3 reads CASSEERGVEQPQHF.

This clone has ten or more counts. The sequence runs out 3 residues before the end of the CDR3; the remainder is reconstructed from the germline J gene. This rearrangement joins TRBV18 to TRBJ1-5; 7 bases are a match to TRBD1. The germline gives CDR1 KGHSH, CDR2 LQKENI. The V segment lost 6 bases and the J segment 6 bases; nucleotides outside the gene matches: 11. The CDR3 contains 15 residues. This chain's CDR3 is CASSRQGGVVQPQHF. CDR3 DNA, as far as it was read: TGTGCCAGCTCGAGACAGGGCGGAGTGGTTCAGCCC.

This clone showed up many times. The read comes to an end 3 residues before the CDR3 does, leaving the germline J gene to fill in the end. The chain links TRBV5-1 to TRBJ2-7; D is ambiguous. The CDR3 runs 15 residues. From germline, CDR1 is SGHRS and CDR2 YFSETQ. V gave up 0 bases and J gave up 4 bases, with 14 bases separating them. The covered CDR3 bases are TGCGCCAGCAGCTTGGGAACAGTTCAGAATTACGAG. Translation gives CASSLGTVQNYE. The whole CDR3 protein reads CASSLGTVQNYEQYF.

This clone was counted at least ten times. The read halts 3 residues ahead of the CDR3 end, with the missing end drawn from the germline J gene. This rearrangement joins TRBV5-5 to TRBJ1-1, with a tentative D call TRBD1 (6 bases). V was cut by 3 bases and J by 5 bases, with 8 bases left in between. The CDR3 has 12 residues. Germline V gene sequence: CDR1 SGHKS, CDR2 YYEKEE (reference sequence). CDR3 DNA, as far as it was read: TGTGCCAGCAGCTACAGGGTTACTGAA. This codes for CASSYRVTE. The complete CDR3 protein is CASSYRVTEAFF. The full variable domain, completed using reference TRBV5-5 and TRBJ1-1, is DAGVTQSPTHLIKTRGQQVTLRCSPISGHKSVSWYQQVLGQGPQFIFQYYEKEERGRGNFPDRFSARQFPNYSSELNVNALLLGDSALYLCASSYRVTEAFFGQGTRLTVV.

On this clone: The CDR3 goes on 3 residues after the read ends, and that part is filled in from the germline J gene. The rearrangement joins TRBV30 to TRBJ1-2; D is perhaps TRBD1 (6 bases). Germline CDR1 reads GTSNPN; CDR2 reads SVGIG (reference sequence). CDR3 length: 13 residues. Partial CDR3 DNA: TGTGCCTGGAGTCCCCTCAGGACAGATACC. It specifies CAWSPLRTDT. The whole CDR3 sequence is CAWSPLRTDTYTF.

This clone was counted many times. The CDR3 end lies 3 residues beyond the end of the read and is filled in from the germline J gene. This chain uses TRBV6-4 with TRBJ1-6; D may be TRBD1 (5 bases). CDR1 is MRHNA, CDR2 SNTAGT, per germline. The CDR3 loop spans 14 amino acids. The V gene lost 3 bases and the J gene lost 3 bases, with 6 bases spanning the gap. CDR3 bases read: TGTGCCAGCAGTGAGGACAACTATAATTCACCC. It is translated as CASSEDNYNSP. From start to end, the CDR3 is CASSEDNYNSPLHF.

For this clone: The read falls 3 residues short of the CDR3 end, and the missing part is taken from the germline J gene. This rearrangement joins TRBV2 to TRBJ1-2; D possibly corresponds to TRBD1 (6 bases). Trimming took off 7 bases at V and 2 bases at J, with 14 bases between the two ends. The CDR3 length is 14 residues. Germline V gives CDR1 SNHLY, CDR2 FYNNEI. CDR3 bases read: TGTGCCAGCATGGGGGGGGCTTCCAACTATGGC. Residues: CASMGGASNYG. The entire CDR3 sequence reads CASMGGASNYGYTF. The whole variable domain, remainder taken from reference TRBV2 and TRBJ1-2, is EPEVTQTPSHQVTQMGQEVILRCVPISNHLYFYWYRQILGQKVEFLVSFYNNEISEKSEIFDDQFSVERPDGSNFTLKIRSTKLEDSAMYFCASMGGASNYGYTFGSGTRLTVV.

This clone was observed at least ten times. Coverage ceases 3 residues before the CDR3 finishes, and the germline J gene fills in the end. The chain uses TRBV20-1 and TRBJ2-7, with D perhaps TRBD1 (6 bases). Per germline, CDR1 DFQATT and CDR2 SNEGSKA (reference sequence). Trimming shortened V by 5 bases and J by 0 bases, and 14 bases separated the two germline ends. The length of the CDR3 is 14 residues. CDR3 DNA, as far as it was read: TGCAGTGCTGAGGACAGTCTCAACTCCTACGAG. Its protein is CSAEDSLNSYE. The CDR3, in full, reads CSAEDSLNSYEQYF.

The sample holds many counts of this clone. The missing CDR3 end, 3 residues past where the read stops, is filled in from the germline J gene. This rearrangement joins TRBV19 to TRBJ1-1; 8 nucleotides agree with TRBD1. CDR1 LNHDA and CDR2 SQIVND come from the germline V gene (reference sequence). The junction had 5 bases not matched to a gene; V was cut back by 5 bases and J by 3 bases. CDR3 length: 14 residues. The CDR3 sequence is CASSSRTGHTEAFF. The covered CDR3 bases are TGTGCCAGTAGTTCCCGGACAGGGCACACTGAA.

This clone was picked up a small number of times. The CDR3 goes on 3 residues after the read ends, and that part is filled in from the germline J gene. V usage is TRBV5-1 and J usage is TRBJ2-7, with 8 bases that match TRBD1. The germline gives CDR1 SGHRS, CDR2 YFSETQ. V lost 7 bases to trimming and J lost 3 bases; unmatched junction nucleotides: 12. The length of the CDR3 is 15 residues. Incomplete CDR3 DNA: TGCGCCAGCCGTTTCCAGGACAGGGAAATCTACGAG. Protein: CASRFQDREIYE. The CDR3 in its entirety is CASRFQDREIYEQYF.

This clone was observed at least ten times. The CDR3 end is not reached by the read, which stops 3 residues before it; the germline J gene fills it in. This chain links TRBV6-2 or TRBV6-3 with TRBJ2-7; TRBD1 might be the D (5 bases). With 5 bases removed from V and 2 bases from J, the gap between germline ends came to 13 bases. The CDR3 consists of 14 residues. Germline lookup yields CDR1 MNHEY and CDR2 SVGEGT. The CDR3 bases that were read are TGTGCCAGCAGTCCGCAGGGTTCCCCCTACGAG. Translated: CASSPQGSPYE. From start to end, the CDR3 is CASSPQGSPYEQYF.

This clone has a count of ten or more. The read finishes 3 residues shy of the CDR3 end, and the germline J gene is used to complete it. The rearrangement links TRBV13 to TRBJ2-7; 11 positions agree with TRBD2. Germline loops: CDR1 PRHDT, CDR2 FYEKMQ (reference sequence). Losses at the gene ends were 3 bases for V and 1 base for J; bases not matched to a gene: 5. The CDR3 covers 16 residues. The CDR3 loop reads CASSLTSGENSYEQYF. The part of the CDR3 DNA that was read is TGTGCCAGCAGCTTGACTAGCGGGGAAAATTCCTACGAG.

This clone was seen many times. The CDR3 end falls 3 residues outside the read, so it is completed with the germline J gene. The chain carries TRBV19 and TRBJ2-5, with a possible D match to TRBD2 (5 bases). V was pared by 6 bases and J by 5 bases, with 16 bases between. There are 14 residues in the CDR3. Germline-derived CDR1 and CDR2 are LNHDA and SQIVND (reference sequence). The CDR3 reads CASRSQMRAETQYF. The CDR3 bases that were read are TGTGCCAGTAGGTCTCAGATGAGGGCGGAGACC.

This clone has ten or more counts. A read error may account for a junction end that differs from germline. With the read ending 3 residues before the CDR3 end, the germline J gene is used to fill in that end. The rearrangement joins TRBV10-1 to TRBJ2-1; 8 positions agree with TRBD1. This CDR3 has 14 amino acids. In germline, CDR1 is WNHNN, CDR2 SYGVQD (reference sequence). CDR3 protein: CASSGTGRYNEQFF. The CDR3 bases that were read are TGCGCGAGCAGTGGGACAGGTCGATACAATGAG.

This clone was counted only a few times. One end of the junction fails to match germline, which may point to a read error. The read finishes 3 residues shy of the CDR3 end, and the germline J gene is used to complete it. In the same sample, other DNA sequences code for this CDR3. The chain combines TRBV5-1 with TRBJ1-3, with a possible D match to TRBD1 (5 bases). Germline V gene lookup returns CDR1 SGHRS and CDR2 YFSETQ. The CDR3 covers 13 residues. The covered CDR3 bases are TGCGCCAGCAGCTTGGACCAGGGAAACACA. It codes for CASSLDQGNT. The complete CDR3 protein is CASSLDQGNTIYF.

This clone was counted many times. The read stops 3 residues short of the end of the CDR3; the missing end is completed from the germline J gene. This chain connects TRBV19 to TRBJ1-2; 8 positions agree with TRBD1. V lost 7 bases, J lost 3 bases, and 10 bases stayed unmatched. Germline V gene data show CDR1 as LNHDA and CDR2 as SQIVND (reference sequence). CDR3 length equals 15 residues. This CDR3 is CASTDGQGVYYGYTF. CDR3 DNA (partial): TGTGCCAGTACCGACGGACAGGGCGTATACTATGGC. Together with reference TRBV19 and TRBJ1-2, the CDR3 gives the full variable domain: DGGITQSPKYLFRKEGQNVTLSCEQNLNHDAMYWYRQDPGQGLRLIYYSQIVNDFQKGDIAEGYSVSREKKESFPLTVTSAQKNPTAFYLCASTDGQGVYYGYTFGSGTRLTVV.

This clone has a count of ten or more. The read ends 3 residues early relative to the CDR3; the germline J gene fills the gap. V usage is TRBV11-2 and J usage is TRBJ2-1, with D possibly matching TRBD1 (6 bases). The CDR3 extends over 14 amino acids. Germline V lookup: CDR1 SGHAT, CDR2 FQNNGV. The germline V and J ends were trimmed by 5 bases and 8 bases, with 16 bases remaining between them. The CDR3 sequence is CASSPGTTGDEQFF. The CDR3 bases that were read are TGTGCCAGCAGCCCCGGGACAACAGGCGATGAG.

In this sample, this clone turned up many times. The CDR3 end falls 3 residues outside the read, so it is completed with the germline J gene. This chain joins TRBV30 and TRBJ2-2; TRBD1 matches at 9 bases. The CDR3 is 13 amino acids. The germline V gene encodes CDR1 GTSNPN and CDR2 SVGIG (reference sequence). The CDR3 loop is CACSGTGSSPLFF. Partial CDR3 DNA: TGTGCCTGTTCCGGGACAGGGAGTTCACCG.

This clone occurred many times. The read halts 3 residues ahead of the CDR3 end, with the missing end drawn from the germline J gene. The chain combines TRBV18 with TRBJ1-5, with a weak D call TRBD1 (5 bases). Germline V lookup: CDR1 KGHSH, CDR2 LQKENI. CDR3 length equals 16 residues. V lost 1 base and J lost 4, with 14 bases in between. The part of the CDR3 DNA that was read is TGTGCCAGCTCACCACAACAGGTGGAGTTGAATCAGCCC. The encoded protein is CASSPQQVELNQP. The entire CDR3 reads CASSPQQVELNQPQHF.

This clone showed up many times. The CDR3 end is not reached by the read, which stops 3 residues before it; the germline J gene fills it in. The gene calls are TRBV7-9 and TRBJ1-2; 9 bases line up with TRBD1. The CDR3 consists of 14 residues. Germline V lookup: CDR1 SEHNR, CDR2 FQNEAQ (reference sequence). The covered CDR3 bases are TGTGCCAGCAGCTTAGGGGACAGGGTTGGCGGC. Its translation is CASSLGDRVGG. In full, the CDR3 reads CASSLGDRVGGYTF.

About this clone: A read error may be the cause here, since a much bigger clone is one base away. The sequenced fragment ends 3 residues before the CDR3 boundary, so the rest is inferred from the germline J gene. V gene TRBV7-2 combines with J gene TRBJ1-4; a weak D match, TRBD1 (6 bases). The CDR3 spans 15 residues. In germline, CDR1 is SGHTA, CDR2 FQGNSA. The CDR3 bases that were read are TGTGCCAGCAGCCCCGTCGGACAGTTGAATTCACCA. The encoded protein is CASSPVGQLNSP. The complete CDR3 protein is CASSPVGQLNSPLFF.

This clone showed up many times. The CDR3 goes on 3 residues after the read ends, and that part is filled in from the germline J gene. The chain links TRBV5-4 to TRBJ1-1; possibly TRBD1 for D (6 bases). The V gene's germline CDR1 is SGHNT and CDR2 YYREEE (reference sequence). This CDR3 is built from 14 residues. The ends were cut back, 3 bases at V and 3 bases at J, with 12 bases in the middle. CDR3 in amino acids: CASSSDRWDTEAFF. The DNA read from the CDR3 is TGTGCCAGCAGCTCCGACAGGTGGGACACTGAA.

This clone was recorded at least ten times. The missing CDR3 end, 3 residues past where the read stops, is filled in from the germline J gene. V and J are TRBV20-1 and TRBJ2-2; 7 bases agree with TRBD2. This CDR3 comprises 17 residues. J gave up 1 base and V 3 bases, and 11 bases lay outside the gene matches. Germline V lookup: CDR1 DFQATT, CDR2 SNEGSKA (reference sequence). The CDR3 region is CSARPFRAGENTGELFF. The part of the CDR3 DNA that was read is TGCAGTGCTAGGCCCTTCCGGGCGGGGGAGAACACCGGGGAG.

This clone was observed at least ten times. The read gets to within 3 residues of the CDR3 end, and the germline J gene fills in the rest. This chain connects TRBV19 to TRBJ2-3; 7 bases are shared with TRBD1. The V and J ends lost 1 base and 0 bases, in that order; junction bases with no gene match: 7. Germline V gene data show CDR1 as LNHDA and CDR2 as SQIVND (reference sequence). CDR3 length: 17 amino acids. The CDR3 is CASSIGTGVWSTDTQYF. CDR3 DNA (partial): TGTGCCAGTAGTATAGGTACAGGGGTTTGGAGCACAGATACG.

This clone occurred many times. Sequence at one end of the junction differs from germline and may be a read error. The read falls 3 residues short of the CDR3 end, and the missing part is taken from the germline J gene. This sequence joins TRBV4-2 and TRBJ2-1; 9 bases map to TRBD2. The CDR3 covers 16 residues. The germline V gene has CDR1 LGHNA and CDR2 YNFKEQ. Partial CDR3 DNA: TGCGCCAGCAGCCAAGATATAGGCGGGGGGGCCGATGAG. Its protein product is CASSQDIGGGADE. The CDR3 reads in full as CASSQDIGGGADEQFF.

This clone was counted ten times or more. The observed sequence ends 3 residues before the CDR3 terminus, with the missing tail filled in from the germline J gene. The chain couples TRBV30 to TRBJ2-2; 7 nucleotides match TRBD2. There are 14 residues in the CDR3. Germline V gives CDR1 GTSNPN, CDR2 SVGIG (reference sequence). CDR3 in amino acids: CAWRPRGGDEKLFF. Incomplete CDR3 DNA: TGTGCCTGGAGGCCGCGGGGAGGGGATGAAAAG. Using reference TRBV30 and TRBJ2-2 for the parts outside the CDR3, the full variable domain is SQTIHQWPATLVQPVGSPLSLECTVEGTSNPNLYWYRQAAGRGLQLLFYSVGIGQISSEVPQNLSASRPQDRQFILSSKKLLLSDSGFYLCAWRPRGGDEKLFFGEGSRLTVL.

This clone appeared many times. Incomplete CDR3 DNA: TGTGCCTGGAGTAGGGACAGGGGACTCTCCTATGGC. Translating it yields CAWSRDRGLSYG. The full CDR3 is CAWSRDRGLSYGYTF. The rearrangement links TRBV30 to TRBJ1-2, with 10 bases that match TRBD1. The CDR3 end falls 3 residues outside the read, so it is completed with the germline J gene. Germline lookup yields CDR1 GTSNPN and CDR2 SVGIG (reference sequence). V gave up 2 bases and J gave up 4 bases; unmatched junction bases: 7. The CDR3 totals 15 residues.

This clone has at least ten counts. The CDR3 is cut off 3 residues early in the read; its end comes from the germline J gene. This chain connects TRBV2 to TRBJ1-2; the D is unclear. Germline-derived CDR1 and CDR2 are SNHLY and FYNNEI. The V and J ends lost 7 bases and 1 base respectively, with 7 bases between them. This CDR3 has 12 residues. CDR3 amino acids: CASKGLNYGYTF. Partial CDR3 DNA: TGTGCCAGCAAAGGCCTTAACTATGGC.